This TCR beta chain was documented in a study of T cell responses to AZD1222 COVID-19 vaccine. The study's findings and limits: White British donors predominated, females outnumbered males, and clonal diversity was possibly underestimated.

V lost 4 bases and J lost 3; bases outside the gene matches: 6. Germline assignment: CDR1 SGDLS and CDR2 YYNGEE. This CDR3 spans 16 amino acids. This clone appeared a single time. Its antigen is unknown. Produced via immunoSEQ multiplex PCR; TCRdb's table is partial and in-frame only. The table includes 86,000 or so clones, around 90% detected once. The chain is built from TRBV9 and TRBJ2-2; 10 bases fit TRBD2. Source: peripheral blood, taken 28 days after the second AZD1222 dose. This TCR was recovered from an adult who received the AZD1222 COVID-19 vaccine. CDR3 nucleotides: TGTGCCAGCAGCAAAGCGGGGGGGCAGGACACCGGGGAGCTGTTTTTT. It specifies CASSKAGGQDTGELFF.